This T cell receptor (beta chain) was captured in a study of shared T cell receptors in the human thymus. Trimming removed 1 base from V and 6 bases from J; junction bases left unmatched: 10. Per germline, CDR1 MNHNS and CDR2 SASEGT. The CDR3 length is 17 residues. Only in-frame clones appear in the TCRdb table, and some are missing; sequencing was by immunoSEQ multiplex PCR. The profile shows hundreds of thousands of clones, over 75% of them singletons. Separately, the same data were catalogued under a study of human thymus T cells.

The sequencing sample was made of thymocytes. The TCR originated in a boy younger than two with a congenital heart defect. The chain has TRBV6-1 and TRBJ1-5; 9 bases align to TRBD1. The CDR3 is CASSEVIGGTGFQPQHF. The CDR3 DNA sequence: TGTGCCAGCAGTGAAGTAATTGGTGGGACAGGGTTTCAGCCCCAGCATTTT.